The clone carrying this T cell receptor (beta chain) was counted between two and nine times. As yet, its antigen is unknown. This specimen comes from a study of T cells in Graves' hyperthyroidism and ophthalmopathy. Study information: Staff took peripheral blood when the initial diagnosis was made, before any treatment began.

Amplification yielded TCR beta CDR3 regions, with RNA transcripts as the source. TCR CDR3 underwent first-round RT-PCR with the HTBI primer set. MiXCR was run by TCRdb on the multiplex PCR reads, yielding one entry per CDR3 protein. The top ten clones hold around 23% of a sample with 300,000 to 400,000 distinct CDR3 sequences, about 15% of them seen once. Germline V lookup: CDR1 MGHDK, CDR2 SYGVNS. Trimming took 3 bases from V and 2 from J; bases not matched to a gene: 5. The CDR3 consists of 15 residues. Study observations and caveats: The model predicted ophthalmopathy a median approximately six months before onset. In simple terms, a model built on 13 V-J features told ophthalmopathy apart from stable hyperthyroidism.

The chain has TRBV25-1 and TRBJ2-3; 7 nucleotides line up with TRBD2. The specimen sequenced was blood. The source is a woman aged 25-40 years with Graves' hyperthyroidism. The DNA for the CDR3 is TGTGCCAGCAGTGATGCGGGAGTAGTCACAGATACGCAGTATTTT. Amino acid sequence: CASSDAGVVTDTQYF.